The following is a TCR beta chain sequence with its context. This clonotype has a count of ten or more. The antigen it recognizes is unknown. No base quality values were provided; no much bigger clone lies one nucleotide off. Libraries were constructed by RT-PCR. The reads were generated on an Illumina HiSeq 2500. TCRdb took the public reads, trimmed them with fastp at Q25, ran MiXCR for clone calling and kept in-frame beta chains. Entries are consolidated by CDR3 protein sequence, retaining the most common genes and DNA. The sample table lists around 490,000 distinct CDR3 sequences, approximately 7.7% of them with a count of one. The ten most abundant clones make up around 13% of the sample. The sample is drawn from a study of response to subunit inactivated influenza vaccine (dated by TCRdb to the late 2010s). In the study overall: To follow how T cells responded to a trivalent subunit inactivated influenza vaccine, the researchers relied on deep quantitative profiling of the T cell receptor repertoire.

The germline V gene specifies SGHRS as CDR1 and YFSETQ as CDR2. V gives up 4 bases and J gives up 4 bases, and the segment between their germline ends measures 17 bases. The cysteine opens and the phenylalanine closes a CDR3 of 15 amino acids. Kept here is only the CDR3 DNA, which spans 45 bases and is read in frame from base 1. The paper's findings and limits, for the study overall: The authors suggested that each seasonal influenza vaccination may recruit only a limited number of new T cells.

Here the chain combines TRBV5-1 and TRBJ1-1; the best D guess is TRBD1, with 6 bases matching. The TCR sequence derives from a man aged 50-75 years who received an inactivated influenza vaccine. Donor details come from another sample of the same person, matched by shared clones. Sequenced here: PBMCs from blood, sampled about 23 months after vaccination. The CDR3 reads as follows: CASSLGGFGSTEAFF. The nucleotide sequence reads TGCGCCAGCAGCCTAGGGGGTTTTGGGAGCACTGAAGCTTTCTTT.